The TCR beta chain described here comes from a study of blood T cell repertoires in COVID-19. The overall study: Both acute and convalescent COVID-19 samples were obtained from the United States, Italy and Spain. PBMCs, B-cell-depleted T cells, or T cells were the source of the cDNA or gDNA that made up the material.

This clone was counted only a few times. CDR1 and CDR2 from the germline V gene are MGHRA and YSYEKL. The CDR3 contains 21 residues. V gave up 2 bases and J gave up 8 bases; unmatched junction bases: 28. Original analysis: From reference gene primer amplification, estimates of nucleated cell counts were derived. Method: immunoSEQ multiplex PCR; TCRdb's copy keeps in-frame clones and lacks some. Clone size and the V and J calls come from that table; the DNA yielded D and trimming. Among 130,000 to 150,000 clones listed, almost 85% were seen once. The specimen sequenced was peripheral blood. The chain links TRBV4-1 to TRBJ1-2; TRBD1 aligns across 8 bases. This receptor was identified in a human donor with acute or convalescent COVID-19. The donor label of this sample is uncertain. CDR3 coding DNA: TGCGCCAGCAGCCAACGGACAGGGAATCCCGGAAACATTCTTCACTATAGGGGCTACACCTTC. Encoded protein: CASSQRTGNPGNILHYRGYTF.